The 23 T cell receptor beta chains reported below all come from one sample, sequenced in a study of a mutant IDH1 vaccine in newly diagnosed glioma. The time point here: week 5, during vaccination. Topical imiquimod accompanied each vaccine dose, which consisted of 300 ug of mutant IDH1 20-mer peptide. The antigens these receptors bind are not known. TCRdb's table, derived via immunoSEQ multiplex PCR, lists solely in-frame clones and lacks some. The sample consists of about 51,000 clones, 78% of them appearing once. This specimen was PBMCs, taken from a glioma patient whose treatment included an IDH1 peptide vaccine. The source is a woman in her 40s with glioma.

The rearrangement joins TRBV5-4 to TRBJ1-4; D unresolved. V lost 0 bases and J lost 5, with 11 bases in between. This CDR3 comprises 15 residues. Germline CDR1 and CDR2: SGHNT and YYREEE (reference sequence). This chain's CDR3 is CASSLEARSNEKLFF. CDR3 nucleotide sequence: TGTGCCAGCAGCTTGGAGGCCAGATCGAATGAAAAACTGTTTTTT.

The V call is TRBV6-1, the J call TRBJ1-1; unclear D gene. V was clipped by 5 bases and J by 1 base, with 14 bases between them. The germline CDR1 and CDR2 sequences are MNHNS and SASEGT. The CDR3 sequence is 15 residues long. CDR3 in DNA: TGTGCCAGCAGTCCACGTTCGCAGGCGAACACTGAAGCTTTCTTT. Its protein is CASSPRSQANTEAFF.

This rearrangement joins TRBV4-1 to TRBJ1-2; no clear D. This CDR3 is 11 amino acids long. Trimming took 3 bases from V and 9 from J, leaving 8 bases between them. Per the germline V gene, CDR1 is MGHRA and CDR2 is YSYEKL. CDR3 nucleotides: TGCGCCAGCAGCCAGGGGAATCGCTACACCTTC. It codes for CASSQGNRYTF.

As regards this clone: Mismatch with germline at one junction end may stem from a read error. The rearrangement uses TRBV10-3 and TRBJ1-2; a possible D gene is TRBD1 (5 bases). Germline assignment: CDR1 ENHRY and CDR2 SYGVKD. The CDR3 covers 13 residues. Here the CDR3 reads CAISERPGGANGF. The CDR3 DNA is TGTGCCATCAGTGAGAGGCCTGGGGGTGCTAATGGCTTC.

V usage is TRBV30 and J usage is TRBJ2-7; D is uncertain. V gave up 1 base and J gave up 0 bases, with 10 bases separating them. CDR3 length: 14 amino acids. CDR1 is GTSNPN and CDR2 is SVGIG in the germline V gene (reference sequence). CDR3 sequence: CAWSGTDASYEQYF. The CDR3 DNA reads as TGTGCCTGGAGTGGGACGGATGCCTCCTACGAGCAGTACTTC.

A few counts support this clone. The rearrangement uses TRBV12-5 and TRBJ1-5, with TRBD1 identical over 9 bases. CDR3 length equals 15 residues. V trimming: 4 bases; J trimming: 4 bases; junction bases outside the gene matches: 5. Germline CDR1 LGHNT, CDR2 FRNRAP. In DNA form, the CDR3 reads TGTGCTAGTGGTTGGGGACAGGGTAGAAATCAGCCCCAGCATTTT. Its translation is CASGWGQGRNQPQHF.

This chain uses TRBV4-3 with TRBJ1-2; tentative D call: TRBD1 (6 bases). The CDR3 totals 16 residues. In germline, CDR1 is LGHNA, CDR2 YSLEER. The V and J ends lost 0 bases and 8 bases respectively, with 19 bases between them. In DNA, the CDR3 is TGCGCCAGCAGCCAAGATAGGCAGGGGTCTTGGGGCGGCTACACCTTC. It specifies CASSQDRQGSWGGYTF.

The chain joins TRBV18 to TRBJ2-1; D possibly uses TRBD1 or TRBD2 (5 bases each). CDR1 is KGHSH, CDR2 LQKENI, per germline. The CDR3 length is 13 residues. V dropped 8 bases and J dropped 8 bases, with 16 bases sitting between them. The CDR3 loop reads CASREGRGDEQFF. In DNA form, the CDR3 reads TGTGCCAGCCGAGAGGGTCGGGGCGATGAGCAGTTCTTC. The variable domain in full, completed from reference TRBV18 and TRBJ2-1, reads NAGVMQNPRHLVRRRGQEARLRCSPMKGHSHVYWYRQLPEEGLKFMVYLQKENIIDESGMPKERFSAEFPKEGPSILRIQQVVRGDSAAYFCASREGRGDEQFFGPGTRLTVL.

The chain couples TRBV29-1 to TRBJ1-2; TRBD1 matches at 8 bases. The CDR3 is 14 residues long. The germline V gene encodes CDR1 SQVTM and CDR2 ANQGSEA. With 4 bases clipped from V and 7 bases from J, the junction kept 11 bases outside the gene matches. CDR3 DNA sequence: TGCAGCGTTGGAAGGGAGCAGGGGGCACGTGGCTACACCTTC. It codes for CSVGREQGARGYTF.

The chain joins TRBV9 to TRBJ2-1; D call uncertain. V lost 4 bases and J lost 8, with 16 bases in between. CDR3 length equals 14 residues. Germline CDR1 SGDLS, CDR2 YYNGEE. CDR3 nucleotide sequence: TGTGCCAGCAGCTCTCGACCCACCACCCATGAGCAGTTCTTC. Translation gives CASSSRPTTHEQFF.

V is TRBV10-3 and J is TRBJ1-1, with 8 bases aligning to TRBD1. The CDR3 contains 13 residues. Trimming took 6 bases from V and 5 from J; bases not matched to a gene: 5. From germline, CDR1 is ENHRY and CDR2 SYGVKD. Written as DNA, the CDR3 is TGTGCCATCAGGGCGACAGGGGAGACTGAAGCTTTCTTT. Amino acid sequence: CAIRATGETEAFF.

The V and J genes are TRBV2 and TRBJ1-1; 7 nucleotides align to TRBD1. In germline, CDR1 is SNHLY, CDR2 FYNNEI. The trim removed 10 bases at V and 8 bases at J, leaving 19 bases unmatched. The CDR3 has 15 amino acids. The CDR3 nucleotides are TGTGCCACCAAAAAAGTAGGGACAGAAAACTCCGAAGCTTTCTTT. Its translation is CATKKVGTENSEAFF.

The table lists this clone with a few counts. This chain uses TRBV15 with TRBJ1-5; 8 bases agree with TRBD1. Germline V gene data show CDR1 as LNHNV and CDR2 as YYDKDF (reference sequence). This CDR3 has 16 residues. The ends lost 1 base at V and 5 bases at J; junction bases unmatched: 7. CDR3 protein: CATSRGSGQGHQPQHF. As DNA, the CDR3 is TGTGCCACCAGCAGAGGAAGTGGACAGGGACATCAGCCCCAGCATTTT.

The V gene is TRBV2, the J gene TRBJ1-2, with TRBD1 identical over 8 bases. The germline V gene encodes CDR1 SNHLY and CDR2 FYNNEI. This CDR3 comprises 14 residues. J was trimmed by 1 base and V by 9 bases; bases with no gene match: 7. The CDR3 sequence: CASTGQGFNYGYTF. The CDR3, as DNA: TGTGCCAGTACCGGACAGGGCTTTAACTATGGCTACACCTTC.

The genes are TRBV29-1 and TRBJ1-1; the D gene is possibly TRBD1 (6 bases). Germline values: CDR1 SQVTM, CDR2 ANQGSEA. Between the trimmed V and J ends, which lost 1 base and 5 bases, there was a span of 11 bases. This CDR3 region has 13 residues. The DNA for the CDR3 is TGCAGCGTTGAAGTAGGGGGGGGTACTGAAGCTTTCTTT. Its protein is CSVEVGGGTEAFF.

This chain joins TRBV21-1 and TRBJ1-2; the DNA was not compared with TRBD1, the D call given in the table. TRBV21-1 is a pseudogene segment. The CDR3 extends over 13 amino acids. CDR3 DNA sequence: TGTGCCAGCAGCAACAGGAAAGGCTATGGCTACACCTTC. This encodes CASSNRKGYGYTF.

V usage is TRBV6-1 and J usage is TRBJ2-6; the match to TRBD1 covers 9 bases. CDR3 length: 18 residues. CDR1 and CDR2 (germline): MNHNS, SASEGT. The trim removed 3 bases at V and 0 bases at J, leaving 6 bases unmatched. The CDR3 here is CASSDGTGSFSGANVLTF. The DNA of the CDR3 is TGTGCCAGCAGTGATGGGACAGGGTCGTTCTCTGGGGCCAACGTCCTGACTTTC.

The chain couples TRBV7-6 to TRBJ1-1; tentative D call: TRBD1 (5 bases). The ends were cut back, 0 bases at V and 2 bases at J, with 16 bases in the middle. The CDR3 totals 17 residues. CDR1 SGHVS and CDR2 FNYEAQ come from the germline V gene. The CDR3 region is CASSLAGGTGYNTEAFF. The DNA for the CDR3 is TGTGCCAGCAGCTTAGCGGGTGGAACAGGTTACAACACTGAAGCTTTCTTT.

The count of this clone is one. V usage is TRBV7-3 and J usage is TRBJ2-2; D is unclear. Trimming removed 5 bases at V and 6 bases at J, with 4 bases between. CDR3 length: 11 residues. CDR1 is SGHTA and CDR2 is FQGTGA in the germline V gene. CDR3 loop: CASSQSGELFF. The CDR3 DNA follows: TGTGCCAGCAGCCAATCCGGGGAGCTGTTTTTT.

The V gene is TRBV10-3, the J gene TRBJ1-6; a possible D gene is TRBD1 (6 bases). CDR1 is ENHRY, CDR2 SYGVKD, per germline. This CDR3 contains 17 residues. V lost 3 bases and J 0 bases, leaving 12 bases between the germline ends. The CDR3 region is CAISEGQGHSYNSPLHF. The CDR3, as DNA: TGTGCCATCAGTGAAGGGCAGGGGCACTCCTATAATTCACCCCTCCACTTT.

The chain links TRBV5-4 to TRBJ2-1, with 10 bases matching TRBD2. This CDR3 region has 14 residues. The germline gives CDR1 SGHNT, CDR2 YYREEE (reference sequence). V lost 2 bases to trimming and J lost 9 bases; unmatched junction nucleotides: 5. The CDR3 spells CASSFPSGGREQFF. DNA of the CDR3: TGTGCCAGCAGCTTCCCTAGCGGGGGTCGTGAGCAGTTCTTC.

This chain uses TRBV2 with TRBJ2-1, with 10 bases identical to TRBD1. CDR3 length: 15 amino acids. The J segment lost 7 bases and the V segment lost 9 bases, leaving 12 bases of the junction unmatched. The V gene's germline CDR1 is SNHLY and CDR2 FYNNEI. The CDR3 DNA sequence: TGTGCCAGTGAGATCGGGACAGGGGAGAGTAATGAGCAGTTCTTC. Translating gives CASEIGTGESNEQFF.

This rearrangement joins TRBV4-1 to TRBJ1-2; possibly TRBD1 for D (6 bases). There are 14 residues in the CDR3. The V and J ends lost 0 bases and 4 bases respectively, with 9 bases between them. The germline V gene has CDR1 MGHRA and CDR2 YSYEKL. CDR3 amino acids: CASSQEGHIYGYTF. DNA of the CDR3: TGCGCCAGCAGCCAAGAGGGACATATCTATGGCTACACCTTC.